What follows is one T cell receptor beta chain and its context. Its antigen is currently not known. Since no conserved phenylalanine or tryptophan closes the CDR3, a read error is the likely cause. This sample was taken from a study of tumor and adjacent non-tumor tissue in lung cancer (dated by TCRdb to the late 2010s). Concerning the study at large: By cancer type, the cohort comprised 12 adenocarcinoma patients, a couple of squamous cell carcinoma patients and 1 small cell lung cancer patient. The approximately 15 enrolled patients, of whom approximately ten were men and 5 were women, were aged about 31 to 76 years and were diagnosed with TNM stage I to III disease. Using bulk TCRbeta repertoires from around 15 lung cancer patients, the study set lung tumor tissue side by side with matched distant non-tumor lung tissue. A total of approximately 120,000,000 productive TCRbeta reads were generated by sequencing, corresponding to an average of roughly 4 million reads per sample. For each patient, one tumor sample and one normal lung sample were taken, giving thirty paired specimens that underwent TCRbeta CDR3 sequencing.

Ends trimmed: V by 4 bases, J by 5 bases; bases unmatched to a gene: 11. The germline V gene (reference sequence) specifies SGHNT as CDR1 and YYREEE as CDR2. The CDR3 has 15 amino acids, counting both end residues. Only the CDR3 portion is preserved as DNA: 45 bases, with reading frame beginning at the first base. What the authors observed across the whole study: A significantly larger cumulative share of the repertoire was made up by the top 100 clones in normal lung than in tumor tissue. Because peripheral blood was not sequenced, the blood TCRbeta repertoires of the lung cancer patients in the study went unexamined. Significantly higher TCR diversity was found in younger patients, and higher tumor TCR diversity was associated with shorter overall and disease-free survival. Neither the sequencing platform nor unique molecular identifiers are mentioned in the methods. The cohort had only about 16 patients, and the authors noted that larger samples and more detailed clinical data are needed. Tumor tissue showed significantly higher TCR diversity (inverse Simpson) than normal lung tissue, at about 400 vs 150 (P = 0.0075, Mann-Whitney U test).

RNA was extracted from bulk unsorted tissue and checked for quality with a NanoDrop ND-1000 and an Agilent 2100. The donors were newly diagnosed lung cancer patients admitted for thoracic surgery in China from August to November 2014 who had not received prior chemotherapy. Patients who had received previous radiotherapy or chemotherapy, or who had another concurrent cancer, were excluded from the study. Pieces of surgical tissue measuring roughly 1-2.3 cm3 were kept in RNAlater solution and stored at -80 degrees C until use. The library came from multiplex PCR. Sequencing was performed on an Illumina HiSeq 2500. TCRbeta libraries were constructed through three rounds of nested PCR with primers (Table S4) according to protocols modified from ARM-PCR. PCR products of 200-500 bp were gel-excised and purified with the QIAquick gel extraction kit before sequencing. Processing in the source paper ran as follows. Trimmomatic was used to clean the reads, FLASH merged the cleaned reads into complete CDR3 sequences, and MiTCR assigned the sequences to V(D)J germline segments. Clonal diversity was computed as the inverse Simpson's index with VDJtools. Productive reads were defined as in-frame sequences without a premature stop codon. TCRdb reprocessed the public reads (quality trimming at Q25 with fastp, clone calling with MiXCR) and kept in-frame beta chains. Rows matching on CDR3 protein sequence are summarized as one entry with the most common DNA and genes. These V and J calls are TCRdb output, not the study's own analysis. In all, the sample holds approximately 120,000 distinct CDR3 sequences, and more than 70% of those were seen once. The ten most abundant clones make up 37% of the sample.

The sample taken for sequencing was lung tumor tissue. The clonotype originates from a woman aged 60-70 years with non-small cell lung cancer. In this chain, TRBV5-4 is recombined with TRBJ2-7; 8 nucleotides in the junction match TRBD2. The nucleotides read TGTGCCAGCAGCGCTCCGGGACTAGTGCTAGACGAGCAGTACATC. Translated, this gives CASSAPGLVLDEQYI.